The rows below give T cell receptor beta chains drawn from one sample of a study of blood T cell repertoires in COVID-19. Generated by immunoSEQ multiplex PCR, the TCRdb table keeps only in-frame clones and is missing some. The top ten hold 2.5% to 3% of the sample, which has some 180,000 clones, around four fifths seen once. The sequenced sample consisted of peripheral blood. Every receptor here comes from a woman older than 75 with active or convalescent COVID-19. The CDR3 runs from the conserved cysteine through the conserved F or W. A D gene is named only where the DNA matches it firmly. The size field is filled for only some rows; it gives once, few, many or a size class.

-,TRBV28,-,TRBJ1-2,CASSLMGPGKQDYGYTF,TGTGCCAGCAGTTTAATGGGGCCAGGCAAACAAGACTATGGCTACACCTTC
-,TRBV6-2/TRBV6-3,TRBD1,TRBJ1-5,CASSPLTGGRQPQHF,TGTGCCAGCAGCCCCCTCACAGGGGGCCGTCAGCCCCAGCATTTT
-,TRBV7-2,-,TRBJ2-1,CASSLLNSLTRYNEQFF,TGTGCCAGCAGCTTATTGAACAGTCTTACTCGATACAATGAGCAGTTCTTC
-,TRBV5-1,-,TRBJ1-1,CASSMQGSLNTEAFF,TGCGCCAGCAGCATGCAGGGTTCGCTGAACACTGAAGCTTTCTTT
-,TRBV5-1,-,TRBJ1-2,CASSREGDYGYTF,TGCGCCAGCAGCCGGGAGGGGGACTATGGCTACACCTTC
-,TRBV3-1/TRBV3-2,-,TRBJ2-1,CASSQVPDNEQFF,TGTGCCAGCAGCCAAGTCCCAGACAATGAGCAGTTCTTC
once,TRBV5-4,TRBD1,TRBJ1-2,CASSLAGTGSLIIGYTF,TGTGCCAGCAGCTTGGCTGGGACAGGATCCCTTATAATTGGCTACACCTTC
-,TRBV7-8,-,TRBJ1-5,CASSTAGLQPQHF,TGTGCCAGCAGCACAGCAGGGCTACAGCCCCAGCATTTT
-,TRBV9,TRBD2,TRBJ2-3,CASSVALAGGRTDTQYF,TGTGCCAGCAGCGTAGCTTTGGCGGGGGGACGCACAGATACGCAGTATTTT
-,TRBV5-1,-,TRBJ2-3,CASTLAVPTDTQYF,TGCGCCAGTACATTGGCGGTCCCCACAGATACGCAGTATTTT
-,TRBV7-9,TRBD1,TRBJ1-4,CASSVQGGRNEKLFF,TGTGCCAGCAGCGTACAGGGGGGGAGGAATGAAAAACTGTTTTTT
few,TRBV23-1,-,TRBJ1-1,CASARQPRSEAFF,TGCGCCAGCGCACGACAGCCCAGGTCTGAAGCTTTCTTT
-,TRBV9,TRBD1,TRBJ2-7,CASSVDRTGSYEQYF,TGTGCCAGCAGCGTAGATAGGACAGGTTCCTACGAGCAGTACTTC
-,TRBV5-5,-,TRBJ1-2,CASSLGSVNYGYTF,TGTGCCAGCAGCTTGGGATCAGTTAACTATGGCTACACCTTC
-,TRBV6-5,-,TRBJ2-7,CASSTQGAEQYF,TGTGCCAGCAGTACCCAAGGGGCAGAGCAGTACTTC
few,TRBV5-1,TRBD1,TRBJ1-6,CASSLSSSDRGNSPLHF,TGCGCCAGCAGTCTTAGCTCTTCGGACAGGGGGAATTCACCCCTCCACTTT
-,TRBV11-2,TRBD2,TRBJ2-4,CASSPLGRGIKNIQYF,TGTGCCAGCAGCCCCCTCGGGAGGGGTATTAAAAACATTCAGTACTTC
-,TRBV4-1,TRBD1,TRBJ1-2,CASSHPWGQGQGYTF,TGCGCCAGCAGCCACCCTTGGGGACAGGGACAGGGCTACACCTTC
-,TRBV11-2,TRBD2,TRBJ2-3,CASSIKRGRVDTQYF,TGTGCCAGCAGCATCAAGCGGGGGAGAGTGGATACGCAGTATTTT
-,TRBV5-6,-,TRBJ1-5,CASSAKWGGNQPQHF,TGTGCCAGCAGCGCAAAATGGGGGGGCAATCAGCCCCAGCATTTT
-,TRBV7-9,-,TRBJ2-7,CASSLVGWSGRFTYEQYF,TGTGCCAGCAGCTTAGTGGGTTGGTCCGGCAGGTTCACCTACGAGCAGTACTTC
-,TRBV19,-,TRBJ1-3,CASSSGTLQFVSGNTIYF,TGTGCCAGTAGTTCCGGGACACTACAGTTCGTCTCTGGAAACACCATATATTTT
-,TRBV28,TRBD1,TRBJ1-4,CASSSPGQGNEKLFF,TGTGCCAGCAGTTCCCCTGGACAGGGTAATGAAAAACTGTTTTTT
-,TRBV5-1,TRBD1,TRBJ1-3,CASRRTPSGGIGNTIYF,TGCGCCAGCCGCCGAACCCCCTCAGGGGGGATTGGAAACACCATATATTTT
-,TRBV27,-,TRBJ2-5,CASSSLSRTQYF,TGTGCCAGCAGTTCCCTCTCGCGGACCCAGTACTTC
-,TRBV9,-,TRBJ1-2,CASSPKGGRATLGGYTF,TGTGCCAGCAGCCCAAAAGGAGGAAGGGCGACCCTGGGGGGCTACACCTTC
-,TRBV6-5,-,TRBJ2-7,CASRHSGEQYF,TGTGCCAGCAGGCACAGTGGGGAGCAGTACTTC
-,TRBV6-5,-,TRBJ2-3,CASTQSPSAGLTQYF,TGTGCCAGCACCCAGTCCCCGTCGGCAGGACTTACGCAGTATTTT
few,TRBV28,-,TRBJ1-1,CASSELSVYRGNTEAFF,TGTGCCAGCAGCGAGCTTAGCGTTTACCGCGGGAACACTGAAGCTTTCTTT
-,TRBV19,-,TRBJ2-3,CASPDPRGTDTQYF,TGTGCCAGCCCCGACCCCCGGGGAACAGATACGCAGTATTTT
once,TRBV7-9,-,TRBJ2-1,CASTPLSSYNEQFF,TGTGCCAGCACCCCCTTGTCGTCTTACAATGAGCAGTTCTTC
few,TRBV4-1,-,TRBJ1-2,CASSQEEGRESRAF,TGCGCCAGCAGCCAAGAAGAAGGTCGGGAATCTAGGGCCTTC
-,TRBV3-1/TRBV3-2,TRBD2,TRBJ2-1,CASSQDLRGGYNEQFF,TGTGCCAGCAGCCAAGATTTGCGGGGGGGTTACAATGAGCAGTTCTTC
-,TRBV9,TRBD1,TRBJ2-1,CASSVEDRGADEQFF,TGTGCCAGCAGCGTAGAGGACAGGGGGGCCGATGAGCAGTTCTTC
-,TRBV12-3/TRBV12-4,-,TRBJ2-7,CASSLSQGYEQYF,TGTGCCAGCAGTTTATCACAGGGCTACGAGCAGTACTTC
-,TRBV5-1,TRBD2,TRBJ2-5,CASSPGLAGAQETQYF,TGCGCCAGCAGCCCCGGACTAGCGGGGGCCCAAGAGACCCAGTACTTC
-,TRBV27,-,TRBJ1-1,CASSFPGMNTEAFF,TGTGCCAGCAGTTTTCCAGGAATGAACACTGAAGCTTTCTTT
-,TRBV7-9,-,TRBJ2-5,CASSFHETQYF,TGTGCCAGCAGCTTTCATGAGACCCAGTACTTC
-,TRBV9,TRBD1,TRBJ1-2,CASSVVPTGFNYGYTF,TGTGCCAGCAGCGTAGTCCCGACAGGGTTTAACTATGGCTACACCTTC
-,TRBV5-4,-,TRBJ2-6,CASRDAKGFPTNVLTF,TGTGCCAGCAGGGACGCTAAGGGGTTCCCGACCAACGTCCTGACTTTC
-,TRBV9,TRBD2,TRBJ2-3,CASSVDRGGTDTQYF,TGTGCCAGCAGCGTAGATCGGGGAGGGACAGATACGCAGTATTTT
-,TRBV14,TRBD2,TRBJ2-5,CASSHLKGPAGVKGETQYF,TGTGCCAGCAGCCACCTCAAGGGGCCAGCGGGGGTAAAGGGGGAGACCCAGTACTTC
-,TRBV18,TRBD2,TRBJ2-4,CASSPGLAGGAKNIQYF,TGTGCCAGCTCTCCTGGACTAGCGGGGGGAGCCAAAAACATTCAGTACTTC
-,TRBV4-3,-,TRBJ1-2,CASSQEMASGYTF,TGCGCCAGCAGCCAAGAAATGGCTTCCGGCTACACCTTC
-,TRBV19,TRBD1,TRBJ1-3,CASRNQGAVGNTIYF,TGTGCCAGTAGGAATCAGGGGGCAGTCGGAAACACCATATATTTT
-,TRBV5-5,-,TRBJ1-4,CASSLDRVATNEKLFF,TGTGCCAGCAGCTTGGACAGGGTTGCAACTAATGAAAAACTGTTTTTT
-,TRBV28,-,TRBJ1-3,CASSFRTTTGNTIYF,TGTGCCAGCAGTTTCAGGACTACAACTGGAAACACCATATATTTT
few,TRBV12-5,-,TRBJ1-5,CASGLTGYSNQPQHF,TGTGCTAGTGGCTTGACGGGTTATAGCAATCAGCCCCAGCATTTT
-,TRBV2,-,TRBJ2-2,CASSEEHHRNTGELFF,TGTGCCAGCAGTGAGGAGCATCATCGAAACACCGGGGAGCTGTTTTTT
-,TRBV10-3,-,TRBJ2-3,CAISESGGPSDTQYF,TGTGCCATCAGTGAGTCGGGGGGGCCCTCAGATACGCAGTATTTT
-,TRBV12-3/TRBV12-4,-,TRBJ1-2,CASSLGPRTGYTF,TGTGCCAGCAGTTTGGGGCCCAGGACTGGCTACACCTTC